These T cell receptor beta chains were read from a single sample in a study of blood T cell repertoires in COVID-19. TCRdb keeps only in-frame clones here, not all; method: immunoSEQ multiplex PCR. Counted here are approximately 260,000 clones, about 90% occurring once; the ten biggest clones make up about 2%. The sample consisted of peripheral blood. The receptors here all came from a woman aged 55-69 years with COVID-19, enrolled during active disease. Both conserved end residues are part of each CDR3. Fields, in order: V gene, D gene, clone size, J gene, CDR3 protein, CDR3 DNA. D genes are given only for firm matches. For some rows the clone size is stated as once, few or many, or as a class when expanded; others skip it.

V gene: TRBV5-4; D gene: TRBD1; clone size: once; J gene: TRBJ2-2; CDR3 protein: CASSPRTGTANTGELFF; CDR3 DNA: TGTGCCAGCAGTCCGAGAACCGGGACAGCGAACACCGGGGAGCTGTTTTTT
V gene: TRBV7-3; D gene: -; clone size: -; J gene: TRBJ1-1; CDR3 protein: CASSPKGDTEAFF; CDR3 DNA: TGTGCCAGCAGCCCTAAAGGGGACACTGAAGCTTTCTTT
V gene: TRBV4-3; D gene: TRBD2; clone size: -; J gene: TRBJ2-2; CDR3 protein: CASSQDYSPGLAGGTGELFF; CDR3 DNA: TGCGCCAGCAGCCAAGATTATTCCCCCGGACTAGCGGGGGGCACCGGGGAGCTGTTTTTT
V gene: TRBV6-4; D gene: TRBD1; clone size: once; J gene: TRBJ2-2; CDR3 protein: CASSEQGAGNTGELFF; CDR3 DNA: TGTGCCAGCAGTGAACAGGGGGCAGGGAACACCGGGGAGCTGTTTTTT
V gene: TRBV6-5; D gene: -; clone size: -; J gene: TRBJ1-5; CDR3 protein: CASGTWGGNQPQHF; CDR3 DNA: TGTGCCAGCGGGACGTGGGGGGGTAATCAGCCCCAGCATTTT
V gene: TRBV11-2; D gene: TRBD2; clone size: -; J gene: TRBJ2-2; CDR3 protein: CASSLGPGLAGELFF; CDR3 DNA: TGTGCCAGCAGCTTAGGCCCCGGACTAGCCGGGGAGCTGTTTTTT
V gene: TRBV14; D gene: -; clone size: -; J gene: TRBJ2-2; CDR3 protein: CASSQKRDTGELFF; CDR3 DNA: TGTGCCAGCAGCCAAAAACGGGACACCGGGGAGCTGTTTTTT
V gene: TRBV9; D gene: -; clone size: -; J gene: TRBJ1-1; CDR3 protein: CASSQGRGTEAFF; CDR3 DNA: TGTGCCAGCAGCCAGGGGCGAGGCACTGAAGCTTTCTTT
V gene: TRBV19; D gene: TRBD1; clone size: -; J gene: TRBJ2-1; CDR3 protein: CASSNFLRQGLWDNEQFF; CDR3 DNA: TGTGCCAGTAGTAATTTCCTGCGACAGGGTTTATGGGACAATGAGCAGTTCTTC
V gene: TRBV6-2/TRBV6-3; D gene: -; clone size: -; J gene: TRBJ1-3; CDR3 protein: CASSYCCSSGNTIYF; CDR3 DNA: TGTGCCAGCAGTTATTGCTGTAGCTCTGGAAACACCATATATTTT
V gene: TRBV12-3/TRBV12-4; D gene: -; clone size: -; J gene: TRBJ2-1; CDR3 protein: CASSQGPQGFF; CDR3 DNA: TGTGCCAGCAGTCAGGGTCCACAGGGGTTCTTC
V gene: TRBV11-3; D gene: TRBD2; clone size: -; J gene: TRBJ2-3; CDR3 protein: CASSRRAGGTDTQYF; CDR3 DNA: TGTGCCAGCAGCCGCCGTGCGGGAGGCACAGATACGCAGTATTTT
V gene: TRBV27; D gene: TRBD1; clone size: -; J gene: TRBJ1-2; CDR3 protein: CASRPTGVGGYTF; CDR3 DNA: TGTGCCAGCAGGCCCACAGGGGTGGGAGGCTACACCTTC
V gene: TRBV3-1/TRBV3-2; D gene: -; clone size: -; J gene: TRBJ1-2; CDR3 protein: CASSQDAVNYGYTF; CDR3 DNA: TGTGCCAGCAGCCAAGACGCAGTTAACTATGGCTACACCTTC
V gene: TRBV2; D gene: TRBD1; clone size: few; J gene: TRBJ1-2; CDR3 protein: CASSPTGGYGYTF; CDR3 DNA: TGTGCCAGCAGTCCGACAGGGGGCTATGGCTACACCTTC
V gene: TRBV5-8; D gene: -; clone size: -; J gene: TRBJ1-2; CDR3 protein: CASSPYRGAGGYTF; CDR3 DNA: TGTGCCAGCAGCCCCTACCGGGGGGCCGGTGGCTACACCTTC
V gene: TRBV6-2/TRBV6-3; D gene: TRBD1; clone size: -; J gene: TRBJ2-4; CDR3 protein: CASSSDRGAKNIQYF; CDR3 DNA: TGTGCCAGCAGTTCCGACAGGGGAGCCAAAAACATTCAGTACTTC